What follows are 19 T cell receptor beta chains derived from one specimen sequenced in a study of response to subunit inactivated influenza vaccine. TCRdb fed the RT-PCR reads into MiXCR, producing one record per CDR3 protein. The sample lists hundreds of thousands of distinct CDR3 sequences, approximately 16% occurring once. The sample consisted of CD4+ T cells sorted from PBMCs, taken around 2 years after vaccination. The receptors here all came from a man aged 50-75 years who received an inactivated influenza vaccine.

This clonotype was recorded only once. V usage is TRBV23-1 and J usage is TRBJ1-4, with TRBD1 identical over 9 bases. TRBV23-1 is an ORF, and what it does is uncertain. There are 14 residues in the CDR3. V lost 6 bases, J lost 12 bases, and 11 bases stayed unmatched. CDR3 nucleotide sequence: TGCGCCAGCAGACAGGACAGGGGAGGTGAGCAACTGTTTTTT. The encoded protein is CASRQDRGGEQLFF.

The V gene is TRBV2, the J gene TRBJ1-1; no clear D. Germline CDR1 and CDR2: SNHLY and FYNNEI. The CDR3 has 12 residues. V lost 3 bases and J lost 2, with 4 bases in between. As DNA, the CDR3 is TGTGCCAGCAGTGACAGCAACACTGAAGCTTTCTTT. Protein: CASSDSNTEAFF.

A word on this clonotype: At one of its ends the junction is not consistent with the germline gene, which may arise from a read error. The V call is TRBV20-1, the J call TRBJ2-7, with D possibly being TRBD1 (5 bases). Germline assignment: CDR1 DFQATT and CDR2 SNEGSKA (reference sequence). The CDR3 covers 10 residues. The CDR3, as DNA: TGCAGTGCTAGTGGTGAGACAGCCGACTTC. This codes for CSASGETADF.

The chain couples TRBV29-1 to TRBJ2-2; D uncertain. This CDR3 spans 13 amino acids. V lost 7 bases and J lost 6, with 15 bases in between. Looked up from germline, CDR1 is SQVTM and CDR2 is ANQGSEA. The CDR3 coding sequence is TGCAGCGCTAGAAGCGAATCGGCCGGGGAGCTGTTTTTT. It is translated as CSARSESAGELFF.

This clonotype was seen a handful of times. This rearrangement joins TRBV28 to TRBJ2-7, with D possibly being TRBD1 (5 bases). Germline V CDR1 and CDR2: MDHEN, SYDVKM. CDR3 length equals 15 residues. Trimming removed 5 bases at V and 3 bases at J, with 17 bases between. This CDR3 is CASSRQGRDHYEQYF. The DNA for the CDR3 is TGTGCCAGCAGTCGCCAGGGAAGGGATCACTACGAGCAGTACTTC.

The rearrangement uses TRBV5-1 and TRBJ2-3; 9 bases agree with TRBD1. This CDR3 has 16 amino acids. Germline-derived CDR1 and CDR2 are SGHRS and YFSETQ. The J segment lost 3 bases and the V segment lost 2 bases, leaving 7 bases of the junction unmatched. The CDR3 DNA reads TGCGCCAGCAGCTTATTTCCGGGACAGGGAACAGATACGCAGTATTTT. This translates into CASSLFPGQGTDTQYF.

The rearrangement joins TRBV11-2 to TRBJ2-3; 8 nucleotides align to TRBD2. J lost 4 bases, V lost 2 bases, and 8 bases had no gene match. The CDR3 has 16 amino acids. Germline V gene sequence: CDR1 SGHAT, CDR2 FQNNGV. Written as DNA, the CDR3 is TGTGCCAGCAGCTTATTCGGGAGGGGGGGCCCAGATACGCAGTATTTT. This encodes CASSLFGRGGPDTQYF.

The rearrangement uses TRBV6-5 and TRBJ2-1; TRBD1 matches at 9 bases. From germline, CDR1 is MNHEY and CDR2 SVGAGI. CDR3 size: 15 residues. J was trimmed by 11 bases and V by 0 bases; bases with no gene match: 8. CDR3 DNA sequence: TGTGCCAGCAGTTACTCGGGACAGGGAGCCTCCAAGCAGTTCTTC. Translating gives CASSYSGQGASKQFF.

V gene TRBV18 combines with J gene TRBJ2-5; no reliable D call. V lost 2 bases to trimming and J lost 2 bases, with 9 bases between them. The germline V gene has CDR1 KGHSH and CDR2 LQKENI. The CDR3 is 14 amino acids. The DNA for the CDR3 is TGTGCCAGCTCACCAAACGGCAGACAAGAGACCCAGTACTTC. Protein: CASSPNGRQETQYF.

The V call is TRBV6-5, the J call TRBJ1-1; maybe TRBD1 (6 bases). This CDR3 comprises 14 residues. Germline lookup yields CDR1 MNHEY and CDR2 SVGAGI. The V end was cut by 6 bases, the J end by 0 bases, with 11 bases between. CDR3 protein: CASRYRDMNTEAFF. CDR3 DNA sequence: TGTGCCAGCAGGTACAGGGACATGAACACTGAAGCTTTCTTT.

This chain connects TRBV4-3 to TRBJ2-3, with D possibly matching TRBD2 (6 bases). The V end was cut by 0 bases, the J end by 0 bases, with 13 bases between. CDR1 is LGHNA and CDR2 is YSLEER in the germline V gene. The CDR3 totals 17 residues. DNA for the CDR3: TGCGCCAGCAGCCAAGAAGGGACTCCGGCCAGCACAGATACGCAGTATTTT. It is translated as CASSQEGTPASTDTQYF.

This clonotype was recorded a few times. The rearrangement uses TRBV20-1 and TRBJ2-1; 7 nucleotides agree with TRBD1. V lost 6 bases and J lost 2; bases outside the gene matches: 1. CDR1 and CDR2 from the germline V gene are DFQATT and SNEGSKA (reference sequence). CDR3 length: 12 amino acids. The CDR3 nucleotides are TGCAGTGCCGGGACAGCCTACAATGAGCAGTTCTTC. It codes for CSAGTAYNEQFF.

As to this clonotype: The junction shows a germline mismatch at one end, possibly a read error. This chain links TRBV4-3 with TRBJ1-2; D is perhaps TRBD1 (6 bases). The CDR3 runs to 14 residues. CDR1 and CDR2 (germline): LGHNA, YSLEER. CDR3 residues: CAGSHQGWDYGYTF. The CDR3 nucleotides are TGCGCCGGCAGCCATCAGGGGTGGGACTATGGCTACACCTTC.

Comment on this clonotype: This clone may be a read error of a much larger clone one base away. V gene TRBV4-1 combines with J gene TRBJ1-3; 7 positions agree with TRBD1. Germline loops: CDR1 MGHRA, CDR2 YSYEKL. Trimming took 4 bases from V and 0 from J; bases not matched to a gene: 3. The CDR3 runs to 15 residues. The CDR3 nucleotides are TGCGCCAGCAGCCGGGACAGCAACTCTGGAAACACCATATATTTT. Its protein is CASSRDSNSGNTIYF.

The chain is built from TRBV7-9 and TRBJ2-5; 15 nucleotides line up with TRBD2. Looked up from germline, CDR1 is SEHNR and CDR2 is FQNEAQ (reference sequence). The CDR3 totals 16 residues. J gave up 1 base and V 9 bases, and 6 bases lay outside the gene matches. The CDR3 DNA sequence: TGTGCCAGTCCCTTGGGACTAGCGGGAGGCCAAGAGACCCAGTACTTC. Protein sequence: CASPLGLAGGQETQYF.

The V gene is TRBV30, the J gene TRBJ2-1, with TRBD1 matching over 9 bases. The CDR3 is 14 amino acids. With 4 bases clipped from V and 5 bases from J, the junction kept 6 bases outside the gene matches. The V gene's germline CDR1 is GTSNPN and CDR2 SVGIG (reference sequence). The CDR3 reads CAWNGDRVDNEQFF. The CDR3 nucleotides read TGTGCCTGGAACGGGGACAGGGTGGACAATGAGCAGTTCTTC.

This clonotype showed up many times. This chain joins TRBV9 and TRBJ1-5, with a tentative D call TRBD1 (6 bases). This CDR3 has 14 amino acids. V gave up 5 bases and J gave up 0 bases, with 9 bases separating them. Germline lookup yields CDR1 SGDLS and CDR2 YYNGEE. CDR3 nucleotide sequence: TGTGCCAGCAGTGAGGGGGTTAGCAATCAGCCCCAGCATTTT. Amino acids: CASSEGVSNQPQHF.

The chain has TRBV3-1 and TRBJ1-1; possibly TRBD1 for D (5 bases). The CDR3 has 16 residues. CDR1 and CDR2 (germline): LGHDT, YNNKEL (reference sequence). Trimming removed 4 bases at V and 4 bases at J, with 19 bases between. CDR3 DNA sequence: TGTGCCAGCAGCCCAACATCTGGGGGTGCTAGCACTGAAGCTTTCTTT. Protein product: CASSPTSGGASTEAFF.

The rearrangement links TRBV20-1 to TRBJ2-7, with 8 bases identical to TRBD2. The CDR3 spans 14 residues. Germline loops: CDR1 DFQATT, CDR2 SNEGSKA (reference sequence). The J segment lost 6 bases and the V segment lost 3 bases, leaving 10 bases of the junction unmatched. As DNA, the CDR3 is TGCAGTGCTAGGTCCCTAGCGGGCGATATCGAGCAGTACTTC. It is translated as CSARSLAGDIEQYF.